This T cell receptor beta chain appears in the sequencing data of a study of T cells after posttransplantation cyclophosphamide. Study-wide findings and caveats: Recipient CMV seropositivity and CMV reactivation strongly tracked TRB clonality. TRB overlap between skin or GI tissue T cells and blood was limited.

CDR1 MNHEY and CDR2 SVGAGI come from the germline V gene. The V end lost 11 bases, the J end lost 1 base, and 14 bases lay between the germline ends. The CDR3 extends over 13 amino acids. With respect to this clone: Its antigen is still unknown.

Some clones are missing from TCRdb's copy, which holds only in-frame ones; the method was immunoSEQ multiplex PCR. Here the sample spans about 52,000 clones, 90% to 95% being singletons. The origin of this receptor is a woman in her 30s in good health and a related stem cell transplant donor. The sequencing input was PBMCs. V usage is TRBV6-5 and J usage is TRBJ1-1; possibly TRBD1 for D (5 bases). The CDR3, as DNA: TGTGCCGGACCGGGGGAGGGGAACACTGAAGCTTTCTTT. Protein: CAGPGEGNTEAFF.